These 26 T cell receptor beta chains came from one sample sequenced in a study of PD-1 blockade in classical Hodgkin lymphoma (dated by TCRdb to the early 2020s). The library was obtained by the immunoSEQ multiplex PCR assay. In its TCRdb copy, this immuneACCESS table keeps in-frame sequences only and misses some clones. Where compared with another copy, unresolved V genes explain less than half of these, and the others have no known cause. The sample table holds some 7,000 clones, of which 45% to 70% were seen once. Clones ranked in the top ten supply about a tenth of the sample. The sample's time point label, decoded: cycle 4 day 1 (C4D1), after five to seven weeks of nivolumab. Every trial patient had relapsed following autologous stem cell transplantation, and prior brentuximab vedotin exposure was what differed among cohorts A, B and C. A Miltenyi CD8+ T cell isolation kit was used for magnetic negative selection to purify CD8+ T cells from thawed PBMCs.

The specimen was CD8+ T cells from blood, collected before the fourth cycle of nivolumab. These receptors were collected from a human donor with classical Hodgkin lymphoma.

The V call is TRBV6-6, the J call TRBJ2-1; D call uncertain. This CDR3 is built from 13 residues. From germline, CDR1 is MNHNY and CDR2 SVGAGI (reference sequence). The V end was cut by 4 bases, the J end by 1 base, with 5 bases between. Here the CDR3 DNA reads TGTGCCAGCAGTTGGCGGTCCTACAATGAGCAGTTCTTC. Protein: CASSWRSYNEQFF.

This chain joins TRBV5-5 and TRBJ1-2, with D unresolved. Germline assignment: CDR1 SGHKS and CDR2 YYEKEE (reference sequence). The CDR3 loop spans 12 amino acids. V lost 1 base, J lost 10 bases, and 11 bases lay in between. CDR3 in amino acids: CASSLTRGSYTF. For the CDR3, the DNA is TGTGCCAGCAGCTTGACCCGTGGCTCCTACACCTTC.

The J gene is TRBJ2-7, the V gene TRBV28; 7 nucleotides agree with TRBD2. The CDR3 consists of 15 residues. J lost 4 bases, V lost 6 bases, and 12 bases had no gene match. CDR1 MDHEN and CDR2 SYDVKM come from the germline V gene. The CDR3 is CASSGGTDSLYEQYF. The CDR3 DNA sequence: TGTGCCAGCAGCGGGGGGACGGATTCTTTGTACGAGCAGTACTTC. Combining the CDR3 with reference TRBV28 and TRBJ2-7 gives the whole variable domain DVKVTQSSRYLVKRTGEKVFLECVQDMDHENMFWYRQDPGLGLRLIYFSYDVKMKEKGDIPEGYSVSREKKERFSLILESASTNQTSMYLCASSGGTDSLYEQYFGPGTRLTVT.

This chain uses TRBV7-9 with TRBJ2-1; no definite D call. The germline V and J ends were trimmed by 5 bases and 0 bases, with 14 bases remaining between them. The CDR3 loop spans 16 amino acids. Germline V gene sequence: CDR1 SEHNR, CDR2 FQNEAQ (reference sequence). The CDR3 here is CASSPQSTYSYNEQFF. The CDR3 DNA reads TGTGCCAGCAGCCCCCAAAGCACCTACTCCTACAATGAGCAGTTCTTC.

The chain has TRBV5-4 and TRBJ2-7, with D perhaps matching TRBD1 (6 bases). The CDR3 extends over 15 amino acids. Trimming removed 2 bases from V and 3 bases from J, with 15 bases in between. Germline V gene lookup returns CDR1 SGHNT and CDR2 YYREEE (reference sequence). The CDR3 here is CASSFGDRNLYEQYF. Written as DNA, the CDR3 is TGTGCCAGCAGCTTCGGCGACAGGAATCTCTACGAGCAGTACTTC.

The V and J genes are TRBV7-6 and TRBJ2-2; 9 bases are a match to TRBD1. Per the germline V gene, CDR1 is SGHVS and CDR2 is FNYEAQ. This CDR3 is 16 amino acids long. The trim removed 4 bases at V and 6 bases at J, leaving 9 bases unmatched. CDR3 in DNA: TGTGCCAGCAGCTCCACGGGACAGGGTATCGCCGGGGAGCTGTTTTTT. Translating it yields CASSSTGQGIAGELFF. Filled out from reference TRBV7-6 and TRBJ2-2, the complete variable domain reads GAGVSQSPRYKVTKRGQDVALRCDPISGHVSLYWYRQALGQGPEFLTYFNYEAQQDKSGLPNDRFSAERPEGSISTLTIQRTEQRDSAMYRCASSSTGQGIAGELFFGEGSRLTVL.

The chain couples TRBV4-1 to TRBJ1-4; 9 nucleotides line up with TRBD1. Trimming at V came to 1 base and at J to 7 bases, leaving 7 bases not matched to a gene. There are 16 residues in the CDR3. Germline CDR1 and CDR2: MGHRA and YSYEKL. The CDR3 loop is CASSQGLQGAGEKLFF. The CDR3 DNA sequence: TGCGCCAGCAGCCAAGGCTTACAGGGGGCTGGTGAAAAACTGTTTTTT.

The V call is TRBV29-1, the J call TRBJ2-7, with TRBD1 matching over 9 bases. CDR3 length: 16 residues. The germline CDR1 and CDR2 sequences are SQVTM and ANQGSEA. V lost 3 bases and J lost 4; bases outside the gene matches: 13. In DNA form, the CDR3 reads TGCAGCGTTGAGGTTGCTGTACAGGGGGCGATGTACGAGCAGTACTTC. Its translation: CSVEVAVQGAMYEQYF.

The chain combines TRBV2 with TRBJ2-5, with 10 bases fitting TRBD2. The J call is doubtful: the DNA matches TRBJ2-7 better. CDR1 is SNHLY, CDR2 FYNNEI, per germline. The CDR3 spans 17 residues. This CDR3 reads CASIRGTSASTLIEQYF. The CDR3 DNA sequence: TGTGCCAGCATAAGAGGGACTAGCGCCTCGACTTTAATCGAGCAGTACTTC.

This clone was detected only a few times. CDR3 loop: CASSWSRSTDTQYF. CDR3 DNA: TGTGCCAGCAGTTGGAGCAGGAGCACAGATACGCAGTATTTT. The V call is TRBV28, the J call TRBJ2-3; D gene uncertain. Germline V CDR1 and CDR2: MDHEN, SYDVKM. This CDR3 contains 14 residues. Trimming cost V 4 bases and J 0 bases, with 8 bases left between them.

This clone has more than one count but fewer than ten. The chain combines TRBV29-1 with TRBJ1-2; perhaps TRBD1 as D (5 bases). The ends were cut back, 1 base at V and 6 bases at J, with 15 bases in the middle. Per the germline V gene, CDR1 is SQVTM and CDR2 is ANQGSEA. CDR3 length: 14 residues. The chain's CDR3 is CSVEGGGARDGYTF. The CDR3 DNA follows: TGCAGCGTTGAAGGAGGCGGGGCGCGGGATGGCTACACCTTC. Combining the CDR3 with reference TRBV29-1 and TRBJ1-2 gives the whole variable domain SAVISQKPSRDICQRGTSLTIQCQVDSQVTMMFWYRQQPGQSLTLIATANQGSEATYESGFVIDKFPISRPNLTFSTLTVSNMSPEDSSIYLCSVEGGGARDGYTFGSGTRLTVV.

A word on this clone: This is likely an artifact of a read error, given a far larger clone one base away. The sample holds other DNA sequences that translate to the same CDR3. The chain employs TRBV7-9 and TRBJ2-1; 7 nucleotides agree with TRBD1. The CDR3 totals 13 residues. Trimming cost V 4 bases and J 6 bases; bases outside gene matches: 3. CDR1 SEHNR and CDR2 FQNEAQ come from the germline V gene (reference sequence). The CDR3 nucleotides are TGTGCCAGCAGCTGGGGGACAGTCAATGAGCAGTTCTTC. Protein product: CASSWGTVNEQFF.

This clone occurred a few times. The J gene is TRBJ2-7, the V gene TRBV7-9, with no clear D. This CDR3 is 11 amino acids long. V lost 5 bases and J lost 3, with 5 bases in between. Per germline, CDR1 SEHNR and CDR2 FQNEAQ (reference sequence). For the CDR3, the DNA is TGTGCCAGCAGCCCAGACTACGAGCAGTACTTC. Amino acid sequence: CASSPDYEQYF.

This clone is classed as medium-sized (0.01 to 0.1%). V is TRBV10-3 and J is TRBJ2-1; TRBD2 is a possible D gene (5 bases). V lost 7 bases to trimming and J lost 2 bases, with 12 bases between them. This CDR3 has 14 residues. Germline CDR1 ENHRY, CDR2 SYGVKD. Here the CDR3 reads CAIKETGTYNEQFF. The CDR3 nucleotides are TGTGCCATCAAAGAGACGGGGACCTACAATGAGCAGTTCTTC.

For the CDR3, the DNA is TGTGCCAGCAGCCCACCCGGGACCTGGAGGGACGAGCAGTACTTC. This translates into CASSPPGTWRDEQYF. The rearrangement joins TRBV7-9 to TRBJ2-7, with a weak D call TRBD2 (6 bases). The CDR3 is 15 amino acids. The germline V gene encodes CDR1 SEHNR and CDR2 FQNEAQ (reference sequence). The V and J ends lost 5 bases and 5 bases respectively, with 19 bases between them.

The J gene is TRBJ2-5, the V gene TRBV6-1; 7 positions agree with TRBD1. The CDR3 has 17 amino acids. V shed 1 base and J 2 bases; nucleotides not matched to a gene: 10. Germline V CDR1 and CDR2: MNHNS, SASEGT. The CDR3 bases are TGTGCCAGCAGTGAAGACGGGACAGTGACGATTCAAGAGACCCAGTACTTC. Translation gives CASSEDGTVTIQETQYF.

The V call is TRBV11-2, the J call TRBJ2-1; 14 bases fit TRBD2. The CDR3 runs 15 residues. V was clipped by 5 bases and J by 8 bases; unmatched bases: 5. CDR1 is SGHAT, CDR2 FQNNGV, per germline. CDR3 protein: CASSLGTSGSYEQFF. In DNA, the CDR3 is TGTGCCAGCAGCCTCGGGACTAGCGGGAGCTATGAGCAGTTCTTC.

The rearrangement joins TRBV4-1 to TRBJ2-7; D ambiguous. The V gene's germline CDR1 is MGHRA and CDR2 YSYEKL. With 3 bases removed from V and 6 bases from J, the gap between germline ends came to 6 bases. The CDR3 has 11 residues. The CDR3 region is CASSQVGEQYF. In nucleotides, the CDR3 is TGCGCCAGCAGCCAGGTAGGCGAGCAGTACTTC.

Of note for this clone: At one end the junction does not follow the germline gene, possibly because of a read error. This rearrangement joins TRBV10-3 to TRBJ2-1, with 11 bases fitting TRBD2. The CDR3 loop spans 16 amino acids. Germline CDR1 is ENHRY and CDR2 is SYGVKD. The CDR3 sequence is CAISGRLAGTYNEQFF. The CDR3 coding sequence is TGTGCCATAAGTGGACGACTAGCGGGAACCTACAATGAGCAGTTCTTC.

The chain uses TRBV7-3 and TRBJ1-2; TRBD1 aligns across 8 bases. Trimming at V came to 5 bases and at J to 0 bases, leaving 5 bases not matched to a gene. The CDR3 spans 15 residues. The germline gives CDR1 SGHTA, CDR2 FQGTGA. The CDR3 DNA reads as TGTGCCAGCAGCGTACAGGGGGAATCTAACTATGGCTACACCTTC. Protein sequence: CASSVQGESNYGYTF.

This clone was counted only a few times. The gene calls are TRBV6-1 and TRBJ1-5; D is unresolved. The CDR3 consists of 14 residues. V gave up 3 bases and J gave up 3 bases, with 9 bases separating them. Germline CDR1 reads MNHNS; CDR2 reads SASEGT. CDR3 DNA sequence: TGTGCCAGCAGTGACTATGGGTCCAATCAGCCCCAGCATTTT. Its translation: CASSDYGSNQPQHF.

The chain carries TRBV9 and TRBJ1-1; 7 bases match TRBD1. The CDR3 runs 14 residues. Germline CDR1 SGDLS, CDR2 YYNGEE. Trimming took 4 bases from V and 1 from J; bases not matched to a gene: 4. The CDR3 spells CASSKGQQNTEAFF. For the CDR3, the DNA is TGTGCCAGCAGCAAGGGACAGCAGAACACTGAAGCTTTCTTT.

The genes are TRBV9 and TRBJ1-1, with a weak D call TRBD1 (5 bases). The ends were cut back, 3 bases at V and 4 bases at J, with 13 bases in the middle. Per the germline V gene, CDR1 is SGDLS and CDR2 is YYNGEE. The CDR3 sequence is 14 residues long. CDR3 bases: TGTGCCAGCAGCGCAGACGGGGGGTTCACTGAAGCTTTCTTT. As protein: CASSADGGFTEAFF.

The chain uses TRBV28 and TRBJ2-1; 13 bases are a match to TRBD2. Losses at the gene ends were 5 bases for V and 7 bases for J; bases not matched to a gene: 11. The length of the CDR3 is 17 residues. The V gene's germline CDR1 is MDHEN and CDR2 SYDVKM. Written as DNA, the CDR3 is TGTGCCAGCAGTATAGGACTAGCGGGAGCCTACCGAAATGAGCAGTTCTTC. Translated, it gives CASSIGLAGAYRNEQFF.

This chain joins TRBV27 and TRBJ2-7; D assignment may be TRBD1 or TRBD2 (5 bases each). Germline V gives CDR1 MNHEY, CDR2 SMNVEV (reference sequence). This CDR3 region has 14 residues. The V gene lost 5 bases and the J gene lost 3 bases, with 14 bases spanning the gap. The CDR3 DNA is TGTGCCAGCAGTCCCGGGACCCACTTCTACGAGCAGTACTTC. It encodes CASSPGTHFYEQYF.

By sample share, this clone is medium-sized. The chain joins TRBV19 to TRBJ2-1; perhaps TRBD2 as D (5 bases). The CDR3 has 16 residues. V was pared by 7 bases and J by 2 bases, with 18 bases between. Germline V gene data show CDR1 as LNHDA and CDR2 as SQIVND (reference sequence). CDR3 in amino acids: CASKEVSGGAYNEQFF. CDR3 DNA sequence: TGTGCCAGTAAGGAGGTGAGTGGCGGCGCCTACAATGAGCAGTTCTTC. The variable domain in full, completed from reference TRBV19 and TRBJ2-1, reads DGGITQSPKYLFRKEGQNVTLSCEQNLNHDAMYWYRQDPGQGLRLIYYSQIVNDFQKGDIAEGYSVSREKKESFPLTVTSAQKNPTAFYLCASKEVSGGAYNEQFFGPGTRLTVL.